Sequencing of this T cell receptor beta chain was carried out in a study of blood T cell repertoires in COVID-19. At the level of the study: PBMCs, B-cell-depleted T cells, or T cells provided the cDNA or gDNA that made up the material.

The table lists this clone with a few counts. Germline CDR1 and CDR2: SEHNR and FQNEAQ (reference sequence). Trimming cost V 5 bases and J 9 bases, with 20 bases left between them. The CDR3 covers 15 residues. This table comes from immunoSEQ multiplex PCR, and its TCRdb copy is limited to in-frame clones, with some not included. The sample includes around 39,000 clones, 75% to 90% seen only once; the top ten take roughly an eighth. The chain links TRBV7-9 to TRBJ2-1, with a weak D call TRBD2 (7 bases). Material: peripheral blood. The sequence came from a woman aged 65 to 85 with acute or convalescent COVID-19. CDR3 DNA: TGTGCCAGCAGCCCCTGGGGGGGGCCGGATTCTGAGCAGTTCTTC. As protein: CASSPWGGPDSEQFF.